This T cell receptor (beta chain) was found in a study of blood T cell repertoires in COVID-19. Turning to the study itself: COVID-19 samples, acute and convalescent, were from the United States, Italy and Spain. In each case, the material was cDNA or gDNA derived from T cells, B-cell-depleted T cells, or PBMCs.

Per the authors' pipeline: Using reference gene primer amplification, nucleated cell counts were estimated. The table came from immunoSEQ multiplex PCR; TCRdb's copy has only in-frame clones and leaves some out. The V and J calls and clone size were taken over from that table, and D and trimming were inferred from the DNA. The sample lists some 180,000 clones, roughly 87% occurring once. Followed over time, Seattle patients had been enrolled while infection was active. J gave up 3 bases and V 3 bases, and 7 bases lay outside the gene matches. The length of the CDR3 is 15 residues. Germline loops: CDR1 SGHDN, CDR2 FVKESK.

The clonotype was recovered from an older woman with COVID-19, enrolled during active disease. The material sequenced was peripheral blood. V usage is TRBV14 and J usage is TRBJ2-7, with 8 bases fitting TRBD2. Here the CDR3 DNA reads TGTGCCAGCAGCCAGGGACTAGACACCAGCTACGAGCAGTACTTC. It specifies CASSQGLDTSYEQYF.